The 19 T cell receptor beta chains below all came from one sample that was sequenced in a study of shared clonotypes between healthy human individuals. Naive CD8 cells were CD45RO-negative, positively selected for CCR7, excluding terminally differentiated effector memory CD45RA+ cells. Generated by immunoSEQ multiplex PCR, the TCRdb table keeps only in-frame clones and is missing some. Here the sample spans 2 million to 2.5 million clones, approximately 94% being singletons. What was sequenced was naive CD8+ T cells sorted from blood. The receptors come from a man between 18 and 35 years old in good health.

Of note for this clone: Distinct nucleotide sequences in the sample also encode this CDR3. This CDR3 is CASSEPMNTEAFF. The CDR3 DNA sequence: TGTGCCAGCAGTGAACCCATGAACACTGAAGCTTTCTTT. The gene calls are TRBV6-1 and TRBJ1-1; the D is unclear. V lost 2 bases, J lost 0 bases, and 4 bases lay in between. This CDR3 comprises 13 residues. The germline V gene has CDR1 MNHNS and CDR2 SASEGT.

The rearrangement uses TRBV15 and TRBJ2-2; D is uncertain. The V and J ends lost 0 bases and 0 bases respectively, with 11 bases between them. Germline V CDR1 and CDR2: LNHNV, YYDKDF (reference sequence). This CDR3 is built from 17 residues. The CDR3 region has the DNA TGTGCCACCAGCAGAGATTGGGCTGGGACGAACACCGGGGAGCTGTTTTTT. It encodes CATSRDWAGTNTGELFF. The full variable domain, with the rest looked up from reference TRBV15 and TRBJ2-2, is DAMVIQNPRYQVTQFGKPVTLSCSQTLNHNVMYWYQQKSSQAPKLLFHYYDKDFNNEADTPDNFQSRRPNTSFCFLDIRSPGLGDTAMYLCATSRDWAGTNTGELFFGEGSRLTVL.

The chain links TRBV4-1 to TRBJ2-3; D might be TRBD2 (5 bases). CDR3 length: 13 residues. CDR1 is MGHRA and CDR2 is YSYEKL in the germline V gene. The V gene lost 4 bases and the J gene lost 2 bases, with 7 bases spanning the gap. The CDR3 bases are TGCGCCAGCAGCCCTCTAGCCACAGATACGCAGTATTTT. Protein product: CASSPLATDTQYF.

This CDR3 reads CASSSSGSGTDTQYF. The CDR3 DNA follows: TGTGCCAGCAGCTCTAGCGGGAGTGGCACAGATACGCAGTATTTT. The chain joins TRBV13 to TRBJ2-3; 10 positions match TRBD2. Germline V CDR1 and CDR2: PRHDT, FYEKMQ (reference sequence). Losses at the gene ends were 4 bases for V and 1 base for J; bases not matched to a gene: 2. The CDR3 contains 15 residues.

Details on this clone: The junction departs from the called germline gene at one end, perhaps through a read error. The CDR3 DNA sequence: TGCGCCTGGATACAGGGGTCTACCCTATCCGAAGCTTTCTTT. Encoded protein: CAWIQGSTLSEAFF. V is TRBV30 and J is TRBJ1-1; 7 positions agree with TRBD1. From germline, CDR1 is GTSNPN and CDR2 SVGIG (reference sequence). The CDR3 runs to 14 residues.

This rearrangement joins TRBV30 to TRBJ1-5, with a possible D match to TRBD1 (5 bases). This CDR3 spans 13 amino acids. V was cut by 3 bases and J by 2 bases, with 8 bases left in between. Germline loops: CDR1 GTSNPN, CDR2 SVGIG (reference sequence). The CDR3 spells CAWSQQGNQPQHF. In DNA form, the CDR3 reads TGTGCCTGGAGCCAACAGGGCAATCAGCCCCAGCATTTT.

The rearrangement uses TRBV7-9 and TRBJ2-7, with D perhaps matching TRBD2 (5 bases). CDR3 length: 14 residues. V dropped 3 bases and J dropped 0 bases, with 9 bases sitting between them. CDR1 SEHNR and CDR2 FQNEAQ come from the germline V gene (reference sequence). CDR3 region: CASSFVGSSYEQYF. Written as DNA, the CDR3 is TGTGCCAGCAGCTTCGTAGGGAGCTCCTACGAGCAGTACTTC.

This chain joins TRBV5-6 and TRBJ1-5; perhaps TRBD1 as D (5 bases). Germline V gene data show CDR1 as SGHDT and CDR2 as YYEEEE. This CDR3 comprises 16 residues. Between the trimmed V and J ends, which lost 0 bases and 0 bases, there was a span of 10 bases. CDR3 sequence (DNA): TGTGCCAGCAGCTTGGCGGGGGGTTATAGCAATCAGCCCCAGCATTTT. This encodes CASSLAGGYSNQPQHF.

V and J are TRBV15 and TRBJ1-6; D is unclear. With 3 bases removed from V and 7 bases from J, the gap between germline ends came to 13 bases. Germline CDR1 reads LNHNV; CDR2 reads YYDKDF (reference sequence). The CDR3 runs to 15 residues. CDR3 amino acids: CATSRERVRNSPLHF. Here the CDR3 DNA reads TGTGCCACCAGCAGGGAGAGGGTACGGAATTCACCCCTCCACTTT.

V and J are TRBV28 and TRBJ1-5; D may be TRBD1 (5 bases). Germline loops: CDR1 MDHEN, CDR2 SYDVKM. V was pared by 6 bases and J by 5 bases, with 23 bases between. The CDR3 extends over 17 amino acids. The CDR3 sequence is CASSPRDGRITDQPQHF. The CDR3 DNA sequence: TGTGCCAGCAGCCCCCGGGACGGAAGAATTACAGATCAGCCCCAGCATTTT.

This chain connects TRBV7-6 to TRBJ2-2; D is unclear. This CDR3 has 14 amino acids. Germline-derived CDR1 and CDR2 are SGHVS and FNYEAQ. The V end lost 0 bases, the J end lost 3 bases, and 5 bases lay between the germline ends. The DNA of the CDR3 is TGTGCCAGCAGCTTAGCGGTGGACACCGGGGAGCTGTTTTTT. Residues: CASSLAVDTGELFF. Full variable domain (outside the CDR3, taken from reference TRBV7-6 and TRBJ2-2): GAGVSQSPRYKVTKRGQDVALRCDPISGHVSLYWYRQALGQGPEFLTYFNYEAQQDKSGLPNDRFSAERPEGSISTLTIQRTEQRDSAMYRCASSLAVDTGELFFGEGSRLTVL.

A note on this clone: Other nucleotide sequences in the sample specify the same CDR3. The chain joins TRBV2 to TRBJ2-7; the match to TRBD1 covers 9 bases. The trim removed 6 bases at V and 3 bases at J, leaving 3 bases unmatched. This CDR3 has 13 residues. Germline CDR1 is SNHLY and CDR2 is FYNNEI. Written as DNA, the CDR3 is TGTGCCAGCAGCGTGGACAGGGGCTACGAGCAGTACTTC. Translated: CASSVDRGYEQYF.

The chain employs TRBV10-2 and TRBJ1-5; D ambiguous. Germline lookup yields CDR1 WSHSY and CDR2 SAAADI. The V gene lost 3 bases and the J gene lost 7 bases, with 16 bases spanning the gap. CDR3 length equals 15 residues. CDR3 amino acids: CASSDPGWGTQPQHF. CDR3 nucleotides: TGCGCCAGCAGTGACCCGGGATGGGGAACCCAGCCCCAGCATTTT.

The V call is TRBV27, the J call TRBJ1-1, with a weak D call TRBD1 (5 bases). CDR1 and CDR2 (germline): MNHEY, SMNVEV (reference sequence). This CDR3 is built from 15 residues. V dropped 4 bases and J dropped 4 bases, with 16 bases sitting between them. This CDR3 reads CASSSIGGGVTEAFF. The DNA of the CDR3 is TGTGCCAGCAGTTCTATCGGCGGGGGAGTCACTGAAGCTTTCTTT.

This rearrangement joins TRBV27 to TRBJ2-2; 12 bases line up with TRBD1. Germline assignment: CDR1 MNHEY and CDR2 SMNVEV (reference sequence). V lost 5 bases, J lost 6 bases, and 10 bases stayed unmatched. CDR3 length: 17 residues. The CDR3 reads CASSTLSGTGGSGELFF. CDR3 DNA: TGTGCCAGCAGTACACTATCCGGGACAGGGGGCTCCGGGGAGCTGTTTTTT.

The chain is built from TRBV2 and TRBJ2-5; 12 bases map to TRBD2. Trimming removed 5 bases from V and 4 bases from J; junction bases left unmatched: 8. Germline CDR1 and CDR2: SNHLY and FYNNEI. This CDR3 spans 16 amino acids. This chain's CDR3 is CASSILAGGLLETQYF. The CDR3 nucleotides read TGTGCCAGCAGTATCCTAGCGGGGGGGCTCTTAGAGACCCAGTACTTC.

The CDR3 region has the DNA TGTGCCAGTAGTATAGATCTATGGGGAAGTGAACGCGAGACCCAGTACTTC. This translates into CASSIDLWGSERETQYF. The chain joins TRBV19 to TRBJ2-5; D unresolved. From germline, CDR1 is LNHDA and CDR2 SQIVND (reference sequence). Trimming pared 0 bases from V and 5 bases from J, leaving 19 bases between. The CDR3 has 17 residues.

This chain uses TRBV30 with TRBJ2-7; the D is unclear. Germline V gene lookup returns CDR1 GTSNPN and CDR2 SVGIG (reference sequence). The CDR3 runs 13 residues. The V and J ends lost 5 bases and 2 bases respectively, with 13 bases between them. This chain's CDR3 is CAWQLDTTYEQYF. The CDR3 DNA is TGTGCCTGGCAACTTGACACCACCTACGAGCAGTACTTC.

This clone was picked up one time. V is TRBV6-5 and J is TRBJ2-7; D gene ambiguous. Germline-derived CDR1 and CDR2 are MNHEY and SVGAGI. The CDR3 spans 13 residues. Trimming pared 6 bases from V and 5 bases from J, leaving 14 bases between. In DNA form, the CDR3 reads TGTGCCAGCAGGTTACGGTTCCCCGACGAGCAGTACTTC. Translating it yields CASRLRFPDEQYF.